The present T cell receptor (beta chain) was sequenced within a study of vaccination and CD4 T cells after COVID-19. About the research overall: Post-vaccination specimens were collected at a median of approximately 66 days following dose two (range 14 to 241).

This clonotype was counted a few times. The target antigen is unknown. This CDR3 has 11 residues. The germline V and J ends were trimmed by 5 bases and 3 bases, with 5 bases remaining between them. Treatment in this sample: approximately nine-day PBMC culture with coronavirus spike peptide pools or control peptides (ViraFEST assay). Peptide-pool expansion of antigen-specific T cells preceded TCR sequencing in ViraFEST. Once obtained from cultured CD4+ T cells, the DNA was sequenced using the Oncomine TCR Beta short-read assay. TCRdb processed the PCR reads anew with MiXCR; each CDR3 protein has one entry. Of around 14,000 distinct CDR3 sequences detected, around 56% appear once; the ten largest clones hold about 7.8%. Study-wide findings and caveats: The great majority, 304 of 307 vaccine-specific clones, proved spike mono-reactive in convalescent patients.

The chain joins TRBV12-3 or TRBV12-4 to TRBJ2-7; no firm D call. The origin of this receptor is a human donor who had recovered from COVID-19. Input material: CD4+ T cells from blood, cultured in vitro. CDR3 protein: CASSPNYEQYF. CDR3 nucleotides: TGTGCCAGCAGTCCCAACTACGAGCAGTACTTC.